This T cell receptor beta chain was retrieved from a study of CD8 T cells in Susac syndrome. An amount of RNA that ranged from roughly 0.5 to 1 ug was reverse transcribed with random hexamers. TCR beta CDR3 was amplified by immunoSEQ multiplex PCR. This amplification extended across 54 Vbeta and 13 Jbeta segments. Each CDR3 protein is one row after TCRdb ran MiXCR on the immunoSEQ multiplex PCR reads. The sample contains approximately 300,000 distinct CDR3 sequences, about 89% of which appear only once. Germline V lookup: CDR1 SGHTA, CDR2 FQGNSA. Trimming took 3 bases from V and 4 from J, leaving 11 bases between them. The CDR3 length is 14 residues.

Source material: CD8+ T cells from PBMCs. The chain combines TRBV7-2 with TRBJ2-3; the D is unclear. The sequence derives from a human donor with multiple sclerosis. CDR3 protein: CASSLPSPPDTQYF. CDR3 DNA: TGTGCCAGCAGCTTGCCGAGCCCCCCAGATACGCAGTATTTT.